This TCR beta chain came from a study of blood T cell repertoires in COVID-19 (dated by TCRdb to about 2020). Looking at the study overall: Collaborator samples came from the United States, Italy and Spain and covered acute and convalescent phases of COVID-19. Sample metadata almost always included a de-identified subject ID, COVID-19 status, age in years and sex. Deeply sampled blood TCRbeta repertoires from subjects exposed to, actively infected with, or recovered from COVID-19 were included in the dataset. Samples came from the ongoing ImmuneRACE study (first 160 participants) plus 1,254 subjects from 6 global collaborators. HLA class I and class II types, where available, came from metadata supplied by the sample provider rather than from assay-based typing. The repertoires were released in a freely available public database meant as a resource for research on the immune response to SARS-CoV-2. The prospective study material was composed of cDNA or gDNA derived from T cells, B-cell-depleted T cells, or PBMCs. Broad study findings and their caveats: How much clinical and demographic metadata was included differed by source and by participant, and the metadata was provided uncurated.

The CDR3, from cysteine to phenylalanine, totals 14 residues. Only CDR3 DNA remains: 42 bases, in frame from the first base. The germline V gene (reference sequence) sets CDR1 to SGHNT and CDR2 to YYREEE. The germline V and J ends show losses of 0 bases and 2 bases respectively, and no gene match explains 1 base of the junction. TCRbeta CDR3 regions were amplified from genomic DNA using the immunoSEQ Assay, a bias-controlled multiplex PCR. The study's processing was this. The number of nucleated cells in each sample was estimated from the amplification of reference gene primers within the assay. To quantify the absolute abundance of each unique TCRbeta CDR3 rearrangement, sequence reads were collapsed and filtered. Productive Simpson clonality was computed per sample as the square root of Simpson's diversity index over productive rearrangements. The immuneACCESS repertoire file appears here via TCRdb, limited to in-frame rearrangements. These files lack a portion of the clones; in checked studies, under half of the deficit traces to unresolved V genes, and the cause of the others is not known. For V, J and clone size, that table is used; D and trimming come from the DNA. Within this sample are 140,000 to 150,000 clones, with approximately 80% of them counted one time only. The ten largest make up around 1.8% of the sample.

A note on this clone: Its antigen is unknown. Base qualities were left out, and no much larger clone turns up one base away.

Whole blood was collected in K2EDTA tubes by collaborating institutions according to the institutions' own protocols. For TCRbeta analysis, collaborators shipped samples in one of three forms: frozen whole blood, isolated PBMCs, or DNA extracted from either of those sample types. The rearranged chain carries TRBV5-4 and TRBJ1-2; TRBD1 agrees with 7 junctional bases. This clonotype was obtained from an older woman with acute or convalescent COVID-19. Specimen: peripheral blood. The CDR3 region reads CASSLVTGNYGYTF. The DNA sequence reads TGTGCCAGCAGCTTGGTGACAGGGAACTATGGCTACACCTTC.